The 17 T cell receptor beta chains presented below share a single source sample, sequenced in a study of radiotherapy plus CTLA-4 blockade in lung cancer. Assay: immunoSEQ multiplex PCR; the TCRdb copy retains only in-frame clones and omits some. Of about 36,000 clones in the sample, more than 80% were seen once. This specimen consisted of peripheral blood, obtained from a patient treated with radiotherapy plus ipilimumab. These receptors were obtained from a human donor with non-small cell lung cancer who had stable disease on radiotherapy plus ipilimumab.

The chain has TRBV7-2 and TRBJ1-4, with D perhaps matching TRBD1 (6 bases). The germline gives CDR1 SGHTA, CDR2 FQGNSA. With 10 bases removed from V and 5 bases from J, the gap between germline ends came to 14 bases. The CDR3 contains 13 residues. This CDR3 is CATGGAANEKLFF. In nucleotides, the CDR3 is TGTGCCACGGGGGGGGCAGCGAATGAAAAACTGTTTTTT.

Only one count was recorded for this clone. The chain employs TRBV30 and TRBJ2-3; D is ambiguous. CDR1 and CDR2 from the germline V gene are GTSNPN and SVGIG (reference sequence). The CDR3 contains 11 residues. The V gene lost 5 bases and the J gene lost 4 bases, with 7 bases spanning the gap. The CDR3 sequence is CAWELADTQYF. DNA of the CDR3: TGTGCCTGGGAGTTAGCAGATACGCAGTATTTT. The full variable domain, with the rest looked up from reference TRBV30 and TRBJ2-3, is SQTIHQWPATLVQPVGSPLSLECTVEGTSNPNLYWYRQAAGRGLQLLFYSVGIGQISSEVPQNLSASRPQDRQFILSSKKLLLSDSGFYLCAWELADTQYFGPGTRLTVL.

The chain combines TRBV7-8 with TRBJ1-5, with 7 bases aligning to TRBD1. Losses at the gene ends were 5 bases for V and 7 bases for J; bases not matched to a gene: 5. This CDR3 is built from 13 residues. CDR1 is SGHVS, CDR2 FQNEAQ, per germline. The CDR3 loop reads CASSPGRGQPQHF. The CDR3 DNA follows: TGTGCCAGCAGCCCCGGCAGGGGGCAGCCCCAGCATTTT.

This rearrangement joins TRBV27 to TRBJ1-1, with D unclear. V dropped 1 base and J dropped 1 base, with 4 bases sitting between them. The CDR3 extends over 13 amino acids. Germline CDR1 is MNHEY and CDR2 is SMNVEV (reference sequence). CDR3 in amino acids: CASSLFRNTEAFF. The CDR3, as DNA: TGTGCCAGCAGTTTATTCAGGAACACTGAAGCTTTCTTT.

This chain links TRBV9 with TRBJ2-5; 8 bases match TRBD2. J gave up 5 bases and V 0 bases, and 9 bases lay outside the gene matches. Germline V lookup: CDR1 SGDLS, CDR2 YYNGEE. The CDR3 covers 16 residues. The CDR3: CASSVGLASNGETQYF. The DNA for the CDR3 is TGTGCCAGCAGCGTAGGACTAGCGTCAAATGGGGAGACCCAGTACTTC.

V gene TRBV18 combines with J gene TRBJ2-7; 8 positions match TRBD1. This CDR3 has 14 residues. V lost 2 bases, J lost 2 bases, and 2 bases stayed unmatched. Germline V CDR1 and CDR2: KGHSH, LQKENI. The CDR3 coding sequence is TGTGCCAGCTCACCAACAGGGGGTACCTACGAGCAGTACTTC. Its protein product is CASSPTGGTYEQYF. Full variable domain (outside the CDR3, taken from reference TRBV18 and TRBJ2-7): NAGVMQNPRHLVRRRGQEARLRCSPMKGHSHVYWYRQLPEEGLKFMVYLQKENIIDESGMPKERFSAEFPKEGPSILRIQQVVRGDSAAYFCASSPTGGTYEQYFGPGTRLTVT.

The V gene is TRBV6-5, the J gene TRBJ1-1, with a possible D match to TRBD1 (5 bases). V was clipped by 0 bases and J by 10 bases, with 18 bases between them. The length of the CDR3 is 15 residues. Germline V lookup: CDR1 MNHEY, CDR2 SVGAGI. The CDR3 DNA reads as TGTGCCAGCAGTTACTCGCGTTGGGGGGGGAGTGTAGCTTTCTTT. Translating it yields CASSYSRWGGSVAFF.

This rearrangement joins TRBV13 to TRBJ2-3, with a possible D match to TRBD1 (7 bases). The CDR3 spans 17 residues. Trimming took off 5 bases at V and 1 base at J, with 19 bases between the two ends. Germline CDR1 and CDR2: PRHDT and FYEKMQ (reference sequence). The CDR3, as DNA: TGTGCCAGCAGCCCTCGGAGGGGCACAGGGGGCACAGATACGCAGTATTTT. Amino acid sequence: CASSPRRGTGGTDTQYF.

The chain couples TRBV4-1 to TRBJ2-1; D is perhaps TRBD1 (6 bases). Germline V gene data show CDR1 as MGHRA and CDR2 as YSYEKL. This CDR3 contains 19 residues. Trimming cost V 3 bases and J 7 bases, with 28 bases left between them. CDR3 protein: CASSHLVRGRGGARNEQFF. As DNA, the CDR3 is TGCGCCAGCAGCCACCTAGTTAGGGGCCGTGGGGGCGCCCGGAATGAGCAGTTCTTC.

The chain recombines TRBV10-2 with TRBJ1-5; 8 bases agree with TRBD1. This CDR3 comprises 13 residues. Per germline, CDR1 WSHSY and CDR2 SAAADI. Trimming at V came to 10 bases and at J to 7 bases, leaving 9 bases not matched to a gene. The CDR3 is CATRGQAGQPQHF. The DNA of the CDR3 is TGCGCCACCCGGGGACAGGCAGGACAGCCCCAGCATTTT.

The CDR3 DNA follows: TGCGCCAGCAGCTTGGGACTAGCGGCTTACAATGAGCAGTTCTTC. Protein product: CASSLGLAAYNEQFF. This sequence joins TRBV5-1 and TRBJ2-1; TRBD2 aligns across 9 bases. V was pared by 0 bases and J by 4 bases, with 2 bases of the junction left unmatched. CDR1 and CDR2 (germline): SGHRS, YFSETQ. The CDR3 contains 15 residues.

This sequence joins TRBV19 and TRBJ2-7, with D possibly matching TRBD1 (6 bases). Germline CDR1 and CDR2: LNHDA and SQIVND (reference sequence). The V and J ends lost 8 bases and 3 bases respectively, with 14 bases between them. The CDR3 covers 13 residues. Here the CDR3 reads CASSQGKGYEQYF. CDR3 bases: TGTGCCAGTTCCCAGGGGAAGGGCTACGAGCAGTACTTC.

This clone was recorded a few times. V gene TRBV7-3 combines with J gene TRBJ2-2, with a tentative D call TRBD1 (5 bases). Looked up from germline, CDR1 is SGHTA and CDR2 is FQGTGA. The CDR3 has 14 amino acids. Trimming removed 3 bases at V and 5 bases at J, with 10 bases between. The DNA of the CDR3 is TGTGCCAGCAGCTTCAGGGTTAGGACCGGGGAGCTGTTTTTT. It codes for CASSFRVRTGELFF.

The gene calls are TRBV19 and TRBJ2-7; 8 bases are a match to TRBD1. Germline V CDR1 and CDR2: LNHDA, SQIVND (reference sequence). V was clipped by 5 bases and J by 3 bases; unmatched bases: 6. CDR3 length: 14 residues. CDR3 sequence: CASSETGVVYEQYF. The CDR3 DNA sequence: TGTGCCAGTAGTGAGACAGGGGTGGTCTACGAGCAGTACTTC.

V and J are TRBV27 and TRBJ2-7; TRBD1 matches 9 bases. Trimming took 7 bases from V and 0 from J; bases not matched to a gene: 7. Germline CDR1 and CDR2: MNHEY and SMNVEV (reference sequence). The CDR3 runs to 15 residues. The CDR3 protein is CASTPRGQGSYEQYF. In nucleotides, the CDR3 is TGTGCCAGCACCCCACGGGGACAGGGCTCCTACGAGCAGTACTTC.

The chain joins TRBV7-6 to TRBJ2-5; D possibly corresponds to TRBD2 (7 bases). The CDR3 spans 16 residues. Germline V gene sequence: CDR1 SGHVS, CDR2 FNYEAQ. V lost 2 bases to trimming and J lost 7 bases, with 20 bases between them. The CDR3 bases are TGTGCCAGCAGCTTAAGAGGGGCGCAGGGAGGGGGGACCCAGTACTTC. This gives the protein CASSLRGAQGGGTQYF.

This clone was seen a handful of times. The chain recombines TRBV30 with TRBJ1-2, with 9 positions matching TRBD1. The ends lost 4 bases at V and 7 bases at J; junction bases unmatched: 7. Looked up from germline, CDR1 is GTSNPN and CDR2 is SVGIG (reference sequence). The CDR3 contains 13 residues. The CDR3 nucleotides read TGTGCCTGGATAACTACAGGGGGCGGTGGCTACACCTTC. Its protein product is CAWITTGGGGYTF.